The 29 T cell receptor beta chains below all came from one sample that was sequenced in a study of response to subunit inactivated influenza vaccine. TCRdb analysed the RT-PCR reads with MiXCR anew, one entry per CDR3 protein. The table records hundreds of thousands of distinct CDR3 sequences, 15% to 17% of them present only once. The starting material was PBMCs from blood, obtained roughly 13 days after vaccination. These TCRs come from a man between 45 and 60 years old who received an inactivated influenza vaccine.

In its sample, this clonotype was seen a few times. Since a much larger clone is just one base distant, this may be a read error. V and J are TRBV6-5 and TRBJ2-7; D is unresolved. The CDR3 has 12 amino acids. Trimming pared 2 bases from V and 3 bases from J, leaving 5 bases between. CDR1 is MNHEY and CDR2 is SVGAGI in the germline V gene. Here the CDR3 DNA reads TGTGCCAGCAGTTACGCCGGCTACGAGCAGTACTTC. This sequence encodes CASSYAGYEQYF.

This clonotype was picked up a small number of times. This chain joins TRBV11-2 and TRBJ1-4, with a possible D match to TRBD1 (6 bases). The CDR3 contains 18 residues. The V and J ends lost 3 bases and 1 base respectively, with 18 bases between them. Germline lookup yields CDR1 SGHAT and CDR2 FQNNGV. DNA for the CDR3: TGTGCCAGCAGCTTGACAGGTGCCATTGGGGAAACTAATGAAAAACTGTTTTTT. Residues: CASSLTGAIGETNEKLFF.

This clonotype came up a few times. This chain links TRBV20-1 with TRBJ2-3; possible D gene TRBD2, 5 bases. CDR3 length: 14 amino acids. Germline V gives CDR1 DFQATT, CDR2 SNEGSKA (reference sequence). The germline V and J ends were trimmed by 5 bases and 2 bases, with 14 bases remaining between them. CDR3 coding DNA: TGCAGTGCTTGTGGGGAGCGGAACACAGATACGCAGTATTTT. Translated: CSACGERNTDTQYF.

The V call is TRBV29-1, the J call TRBJ2-1; no clear D. Per the germline V gene, CDR1 is SQVTM and CDR2 is ANQGSEA. The CDR3 contains 15 residues. Trimming cost V 7 bases and J 4 bases, with 20 bases left between them. The CDR3 loop reads CSAKRVDVQYNEQFF. CDR3 nucleotide sequence: TGCAGCGCCAAAAGGGTGGACGTTCAGTACAATGAGCAGTTCTTC.

CDR3 in amino acids: CAISESSGSDTQYF. Here the CDR3 DNA reads TGTGCCATCAGTGAGTCAAGCGGGTCTGATACGCAGTATTTT. This chain links TRBV10-3 with TRBJ2-3, with D tentatively TRBD2 (6 bases). Trimming left V 0 bases short and J 6 bases short, with 10 bases between. This CDR3 has 14 residues. The V gene's germline CDR1 is ENHRY and CDR2 SYGVKD.

The rearrangement joins TRBV6-1 to TRBJ2-3; 11 bases are a match to TRBD2. CDR3 length equals 16 residues. Germline-derived CDR1 and CDR2 are MNHNS and SASEGT. The trim removed 6 bases at V and 5 bases at J, leaving 10 bases unmatched. CDR3 nucleotide sequence: TGTGCCAGCAGGCGTACTAGCGGGAGTAGAAAAGATACGCAGTATTTT. This codes for CASRRTSGSRKDTQYF.

The gene calls are TRBV10-3 and TRBJ2-7, with TRBD1 matching over 7 bases. V lost 10 bases to trimming and J lost 5 bases; unmatched junction nucleotides: 5. This CDR3 region has 11 residues. Per the germline V gene, CDR1 is ENHRY and CDR2 is SYGVKD. The CDR3 sequence: CATSTGNEQYF. CDR3 DNA sequence: TGTGCCACTTCGACAGGGAACGAGCAGTACTTC.

The chain employs TRBV7-9 and TRBJ2-1, with 11 bases matching TRBD2. The CDR3 sequence is 16 residues long. CDR1 and CDR2 from the germline V gene are SEHNR and FQNEAQ (reference sequence). Trimming at V came to 3 bases and at J to 7 bases, leaving 8 bases not matched to a gene. In DNA, the CDR3 is TGTGCCAGCAGCTTCACTACTAGCGGGAGTAATAATGAGCAGTTCTTC. This sequence encodes CASSFTTSGSNNEQFF.

This clonotype has a handful of counts. The J gene is TRBJ2-3, the V gene TRBV20-1; TRBD1 aligns across 9 bases. CDR3 length equals 17 residues. The V gene's germline CDR1 is DFQATT and CDR2 SNEGSKA (reference sequence). V dropped 0 bases and J dropped 1; count of bases not matched to a gene: 8. CDR3 protein: CSARDRTGVGGTDTQYF. In nucleotides, the CDR3 is TGCAGTGCTAGAGACCGGACAGGGGTAGGGGGCACAGATACGCAGTATTTT.

This clonotype was counted many times. The chain has TRBV29-1 and TRBJ2-2; 7 bases map to TRBD2. The CDR3 sequence is 13 residues long. Germline assignment: CDR1 SQVTM and CDR2 ANQGSEA. J lost 6 bases, V lost 3 bases, and 4 bases had no gene match. The CDR3 loop reads CSVDRGGAGELFF. The CDR3 DNA is TGCAGCGTTGACCGGGGAGGGGCCGGGGAGCTGTTTTTT.

The rearrangement joins TRBV27 to TRBJ1-5; 10 positions agree with TRBD1. V shed 5 bases, J shed 9 bases, and the junction held 7 bases outside the gene matches. There are 14 residues in the CDR3. In germline, CDR1 is MNHEY, CDR2 SMNVEV (reference sequence). CDR3 nucleotide sequence: TGTGCCAGCAGTGAGGGACAGGGGCCGGGGCCCCAGCATTTT. Protein sequence: CASSEGQGPGPQHF.

The genes are TRBV6-2 or TRBV6-3 and TRBJ2-7; the D is unclear. The CDR3 totals 13 residues. Looked up from germline, CDR1 is MNHEY and CDR2 is SVGEGT. The V end lost 2 bases, the J end lost 2 bases, and 7 bases lay between the germline ends. CDR3 sequence (DNA): TGTGCCAGCAGTTACCTGAAGCCCTACGAGCAGTACTTC. The encoded protein is CASSYLKPYEQYF.

The rearrangement joins TRBV6-2 or TRBV6-3 to TRBJ2-5; D is ambiguous. The CDR3 sequence is 13 residues long. V dropped 5 bases and J dropped 5 bases, with 12 bases sitting between them. Germline lookup yields CDR1 MNHEY and CDR2 SVGEGT. CDR3 sequence reads: CASSPHYGETQYF. The CDR3 coding sequence is TGTGCCAGCAGTCCACACTATGGCGAGACCCAGTACTTC.

This clonotype was found many times. V usage is TRBV7-2 and J usage is TRBJ2-5; 15 nucleotides align to TRBD2. The CDR3 has 16 amino acids. Trimming cost V 4 bases and J 5 bases; bases outside gene matches: 5. Germline V gene lookup returns CDR1 SGHTA and CDR2 FQGNSA. Here the CDR3 reads CASSWTSGRAGETQYF. Written as DNA, the CDR3 is TGTGCCAGCAGCTGGACTAGCGGGAGGGCTGGGGAGACCCAGTACTTC.

The V call is TRBV10-3, the J call TRBJ2-1; D assignment may be TRBD1 or TRBD2 (6 bases each). CDR3 length: 16 residues. In germline, CDR1 is ENHRY, CDR2 SYGVKD. V was clipped by 0 bases and J by 0 bases, with 9 bases between them. The CDR3 nucleotides are TGTGCCATCAGTGAGTCCCGGGGGCGCTCCTACAATGAGCAGTTCTTC. This encodes CAISESRGRSYNEQFF.

This clonotype was counted between two and nine times. The chain has TRBV15 and TRBJ2-3, with no clear D. This CDR3 is built from 13 residues. The germline V gene encodes CDR1 LNHNV and CDR2 YYDKDF (reference sequence). Trimming removed 1 base at V and 2 bases at J, with 4 bases between. CDR3 bases: TGTGCCACCAGCAGAGGACCCACAGATACGCAGTATTTT. This translates into CATSRGPTDTQYF. The variable domain in full, completed from reference TRBV15 and TRBJ2-3, reads DAMVIQNPRYQVTQFGKPVTLSCSQTLNHNVMYWYQQKSSQAPKLLFHYYDKDFNNEADTPDNFQSRRPNTSFCFLDIRSPGLGDTAMYLCATSRGPTDTQYFGPGTRLTVL.

This clonotype was counted between two and nine times. The chain employs TRBV4-3 and TRBJ2-5, with 12 bases that match TRBD2. The junction had 8 bases not matched to a gene; V was cut back by 1 base and J by 2 bases. This CDR3 is 18 amino acids long. Germline V gives CDR1 LGHNA, CDR2 YSLEER. In nucleotides, the CDR3 is TGCGCCAGCAGCCAAGGTCGGCTAGCGGGGGGGAGACAAGAGACCCAGTACTTC. This encodes CASSQGRLAGGRQETQYF.

This clonotype appeared a few times. The rearrangement uses TRBV11-2 and TRBJ2-5; D perhaps matches TRBD1 (5 bases). The CDR3 is 15 amino acids. In germline, CDR1 is SGHAT, CDR2 FQNNGV. V was pared by 6 bases and J by 2 bases, with 16 bases between. The CDR3 DNA is TGTGCCAGCAGGGGTGGGGCCCTGGCGCAAGAGACCCAGTACTTC. Amino acids: CASRGGALAQETQYF.

This clonotype was detected a few times. The CDR3 loop reads CASSLSLTTGTGGGEQYF. CDR3 nucleotides: TGTGCCAGCAGCTTGTCCCTCACTACCGGGACAGGGGGGGGCGAGCAGTACTTC. The chain links TRBV11-1 to TRBJ2-7, with 11 positions matching TRBD1. V lost 3 bases to trimming and J lost 6 bases; unmatched junction nucleotides: 16. This CDR3 is built from 18 residues. The germline CDR1 and CDR2 sequences are SGHAT and FQDESV (reference sequence).

CDR3 DNA: TGTGCCAGCAGCTCCAGGACAGGCTATAATTCACCCCTCCACTTT. Residues: CASSSRTGYNSPLHF. The gene calls are TRBV7-9 and TRBJ1-6; 7 positions match TRBD1. Trimming removed 4 bases from V and 3 bases from J; junction bases left unmatched: 3. The CDR3 loop spans 15 amino acids. Germline V gene data show CDR1 as SEHNR and CDR2 as FQNEAQ (reference sequence).

V gene TRBV5-6 combines with J gene TRBJ1-3, with D uncertain. Trimming shortened V by 0 bases and J by 0 bases, and 13 bases separated the two germline ends. The CDR3 spans 17 residues. Germline assignment: CDR1 SGHDT and CDR2 YYEEEE. As DNA, the CDR3 is TGTGCCAGCAGCTTGGTAGTAAGGCAGAACTCTGGAAACACCATATATTTT. It specifies CASSLVVRQNSGNTIYF.

This clonotype was detected a few times. The chain joins TRBV7-3 to TRBJ2-2, with 14 bases matching TRBD2. This CDR3 has 17 residues. J lost 6 bases, V lost 4 bases, and 7 bases had no gene match. In germline, CDR1 is SGHTA, CDR2 FQGTGA. The chain's CDR3 is CASSSTSGRVWSGELFF. CDR3 bases: TGTGCCAGCAGCTCGACTAGCGGGAGGGTATGGTCCGGGGAGCTGTTTTTT.

The chain has TRBV3-1 and TRBJ1-2; a weak D match, TRBD1 (6 bases). Germline V gene data show CDR1 as LGHDT and CDR2 as YNNKEL (reference sequence). The CDR3 sequence is 16 residues long. V lost 0 bases and J 2 bases, leaving 13 bases between the germline ends. CDR3 residues: CASSQDGGAGNYGYTF. The CDR3 DNA follows: TGTGCCAGCAGCCAAGATGGGGGGGCTGGAAACTATGGCTACACCTTC.

This clonotype was seen more than once but under ten times. V usage is TRBV12-3 or TRBV12-4 and J usage is TRBJ1-2, with D tentatively TRBD1 (5 bases). The CDR3 totals 12 residues. The V end lost 9 bases, the J end lost 8 bases, and 16 bases lay between the germline ends. The chain's CDR3 is CASASTVEGYTF. The CDR3 nucleotides are TGTGCCAGTGCCTCGACAGTAGAGGGCTACACCTTC.

The chain is built from TRBV5-6 and TRBJ1-1, with a possible D match to TRBD1 (6 bases). The V end lost 5 bases, the J end lost 7 bases, and 24 bases lay between the germline ends. The CDR3 spans 16 residues. Germline lookup yields CDR1 SGHDT and CDR2 YYEEEE. The CDR3 sequence is CASRPLGTSYLIEAFF. In DNA, the CDR3 is TGTGCCAGCAGACCGCTTGGGACATCGTATCTTATTGAAGCTTTCTTT.

This chain connects TRBV3-1 to TRBJ2-5; D is possibly TRBD1 (6 bases). The CDR3 loop spans 14 amino acids. The germline V gene has CDR1 LGHDT and CDR2 YNNKEL (reference sequence). Trimming took 5 bases from V and 6 from J, leaving 16 bases between them. This CDR3 is CASSYDRFAKTQYF. CDR3 nucleotide sequence: TGTGCCAGCAGCTACGACAGGTTCGCGAAGACCCAGTACTTC.

This clonotype was observed a handful of times. The rearrangement uses TRBV6-5 and TRBJ2-2; D is undetermined. The CDR3 has 16 residues. V was pared by 0 bases and J by 5 bases, with 13 bases between. Germline V gene data show CDR1 as MNHEY and CDR2 as SVGAGI. The CDR3 bases are TGTGCCAGCAGTTACTCGGGGAACTCTCGGACCGGGGAGCTGTTTTTT. The encoded protein is CASSYSGNSRTGELFF.

This clonotype was found a few times. This chain connects TRBV12-3 or TRBV12-4 to TRBJ2-7; maybe TRBD1 (6 bases). The CDR3 runs to 16 residues. V was shortened by 5 bases and J by 2 bases, with 19 bases between the two germline ends. The CDR3 DNA sequence: TGTGCCAGCAGTACATCAACAGGGACACCTACCTACGAGCAGTACTTC. This sequence encodes CASSTSTGTPTYEQYF.

This clonotype has just a few counts. The chain is built from TRBV5-1 and TRBJ2-1; no firm D call. This CDR3 has 14 amino acids. Trimming stripped 4 bases from V and 6 bases from J, with 14 bases between. Looked up from germline, CDR1 is SGHRS and CDR2 is YFSETQ. CDR3 sequence reads: CASSIDPRSNEQFF. The DNA for the CDR3 is TGCGCCAGCAGCATAGACCCTCGGAGCAATGAGCAGTTCTTC.